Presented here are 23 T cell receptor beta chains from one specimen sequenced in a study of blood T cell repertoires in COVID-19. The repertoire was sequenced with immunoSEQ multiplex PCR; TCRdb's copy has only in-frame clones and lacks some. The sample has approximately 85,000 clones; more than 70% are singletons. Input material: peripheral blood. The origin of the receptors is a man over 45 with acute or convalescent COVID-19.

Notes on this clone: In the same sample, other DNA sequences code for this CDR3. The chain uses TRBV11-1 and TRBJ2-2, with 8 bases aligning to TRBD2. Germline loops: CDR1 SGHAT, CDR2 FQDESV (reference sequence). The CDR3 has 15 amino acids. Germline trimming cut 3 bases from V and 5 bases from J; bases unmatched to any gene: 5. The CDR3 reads CASSFSGGGTGELFF. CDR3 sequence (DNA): TGTGCCAGCAGCTTCAGCGGGGGAGGGACCGGGGAGCTGTTTTTT.

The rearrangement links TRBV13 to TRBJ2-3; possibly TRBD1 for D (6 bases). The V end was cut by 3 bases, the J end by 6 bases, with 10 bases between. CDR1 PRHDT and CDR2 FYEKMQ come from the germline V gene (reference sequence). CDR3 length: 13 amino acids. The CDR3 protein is CASSLGARDTQYF. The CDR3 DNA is TGTGCCAGCAGCTTGGGGGCACGGGATACGCAGTATTTT. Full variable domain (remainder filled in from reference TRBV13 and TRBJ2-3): AAGVIQSPRHLIKEKRETATLKCYPIPRHDTVYWYQQGPGQDPQFLISFYEKMQSDKGSIPDRFSAQQFSDYHSELNMSSLELGDSALYFCASSLGARDTQYFGPGTRLTVL.

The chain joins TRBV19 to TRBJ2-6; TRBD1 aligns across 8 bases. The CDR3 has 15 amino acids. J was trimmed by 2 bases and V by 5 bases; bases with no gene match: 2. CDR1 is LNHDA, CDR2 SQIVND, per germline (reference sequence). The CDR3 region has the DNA TGTGCCAGTAGTGACAGGGGAACTGGGGCCAACGTCCTGACTTTC. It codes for CASSDRGTGANVLTF.

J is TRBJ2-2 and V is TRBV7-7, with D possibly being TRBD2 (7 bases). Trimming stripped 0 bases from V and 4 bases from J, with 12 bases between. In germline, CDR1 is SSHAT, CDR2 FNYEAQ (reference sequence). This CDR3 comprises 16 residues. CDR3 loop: CASSLAGGLSTGELFF. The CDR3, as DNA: TGTGCCAGCAGCTTAGCGGGGGGGCTGAGCACCGGGGAGCTGTTTTTT.

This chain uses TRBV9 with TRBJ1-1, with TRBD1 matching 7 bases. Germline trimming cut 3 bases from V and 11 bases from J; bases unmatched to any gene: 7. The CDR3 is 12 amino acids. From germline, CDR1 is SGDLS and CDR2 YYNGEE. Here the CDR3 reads CASSGGDRVAFF. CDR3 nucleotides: TGTGCCAGCAGCGGTGGAGACAGGGTTGCTTTCTTT.

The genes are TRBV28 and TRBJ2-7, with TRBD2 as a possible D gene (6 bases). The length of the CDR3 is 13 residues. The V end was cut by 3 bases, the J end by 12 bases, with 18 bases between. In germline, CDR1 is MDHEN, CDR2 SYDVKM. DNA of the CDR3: TGTGCCAGCAGTTTGGGCGGGACCACTTGGCCGTACTTC. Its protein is CASSLGGTTWPYF.

The DNA of the CDR3 is TGTGCCAGCAGCTTAGGGACAGGTGATTTTAATGAAAAACTGTTTTTT. Residues: CASSLGTGDFNEKLFF. This chain connects TRBV5-4 to TRBJ1-4; 8 bases are a match to TRBD1. Germline CDR1 SGHNT, CDR2 YYREEE (reference sequence). J gave up 4 bases and V 2 bases, and 7 bases lay outside the gene matches. CDR3 length: 16 residues.

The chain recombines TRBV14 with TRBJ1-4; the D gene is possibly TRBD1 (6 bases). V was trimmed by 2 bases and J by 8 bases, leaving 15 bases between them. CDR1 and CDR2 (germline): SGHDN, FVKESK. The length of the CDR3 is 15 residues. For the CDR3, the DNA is TGTGCCAGCAGCCAACAAGAACAGGGAGGGGAAAAACTGTTTTTT. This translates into CASSQQEQGGEKLFF. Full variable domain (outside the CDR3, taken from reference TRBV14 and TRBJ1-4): EAGVTQFPSHSVIEKGQTVTLRCDPISGHDNLYWYRRVMGKEIKFLLHFVKESKQDESGMPNNRFLAERTGGTYSTLKVQPAELEDSGVYFCASSQQEQGGEKLFFGSGTQLSVL.

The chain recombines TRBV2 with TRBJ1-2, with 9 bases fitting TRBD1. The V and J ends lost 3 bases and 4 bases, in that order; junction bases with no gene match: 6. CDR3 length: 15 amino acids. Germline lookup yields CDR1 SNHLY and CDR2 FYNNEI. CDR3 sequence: CASSEEQGAGYGYTF. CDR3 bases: TGTGCCAGCAGTGAGGAACAGGGGGCAGGCTATGGCTACACCTTC.

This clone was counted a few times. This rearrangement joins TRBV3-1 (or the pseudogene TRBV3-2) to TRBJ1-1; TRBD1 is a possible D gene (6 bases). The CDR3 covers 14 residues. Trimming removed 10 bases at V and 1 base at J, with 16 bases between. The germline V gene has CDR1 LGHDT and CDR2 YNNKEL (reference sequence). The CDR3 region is CATKQPGQNTEAFF. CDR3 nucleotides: TGTGCCACCAAGCAACCGGGACAGAACACTGAAGCTTTCTTT.

The CDR3 loop reads CASSLDNAGGEYGYTF. For the CDR3, the DNA is TGTGCCAGCAGCTTAGATAACGCAGGGGGCGAGTATGGCTACACCTTC. The chain links TRBV11-2 to TRBJ1-2; TRBD1 matches at 8 bases. This CDR3 has 16 amino acids. Germline V gene sequence: CDR1 SGHAT, CDR2 FQNNGV. With 0 bases clipped from V and 5 bases from J, the junction kept 8 bases outside the gene matches.

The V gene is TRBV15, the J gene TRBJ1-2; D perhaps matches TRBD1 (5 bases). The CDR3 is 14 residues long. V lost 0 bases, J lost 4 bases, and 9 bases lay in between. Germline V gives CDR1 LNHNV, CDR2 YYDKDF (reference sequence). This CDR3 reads CATSRDLRVYGYTF. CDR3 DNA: TGTGCCACCAGCAGAGATCTCAGGGTCTATGGCTACACCTTC.

The CDR3 region is CASSSGLAGVTYEQYF. CDR3 nucleotides: TGTGCCAGCAGCTCAGGTCTAGCGGGAGTTACCTACGAGCAGTACTTC. This chain connects TRBV11-2 to TRBJ2-7; 10 bases are a match to TRBD2. The V gene end was trimmed by 4 bases and the J gene end by 2 bases; junction bases not matched to a gene: 8. Germline CDR1 reads SGHAT; CDR2 reads FQNNGV. The CDR3 has 16 residues.

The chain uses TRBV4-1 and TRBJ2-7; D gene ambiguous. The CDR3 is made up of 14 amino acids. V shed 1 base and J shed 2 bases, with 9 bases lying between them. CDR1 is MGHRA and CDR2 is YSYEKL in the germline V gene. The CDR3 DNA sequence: TGCGCCAGCAGCCAAGGAGCCCAAACCTACGAGCAGTACTTC. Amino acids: CASSQGAQTYEQYF.

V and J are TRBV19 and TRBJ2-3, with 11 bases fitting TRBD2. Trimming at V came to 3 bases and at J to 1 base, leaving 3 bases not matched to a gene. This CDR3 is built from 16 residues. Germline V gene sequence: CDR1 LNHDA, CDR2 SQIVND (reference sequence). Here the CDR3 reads CASSILGLAGTDTQYF. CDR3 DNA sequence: TGTGCCAGTAGTATCCTGGGACTAGCGGGCACAGATACGCAGTATTTT.

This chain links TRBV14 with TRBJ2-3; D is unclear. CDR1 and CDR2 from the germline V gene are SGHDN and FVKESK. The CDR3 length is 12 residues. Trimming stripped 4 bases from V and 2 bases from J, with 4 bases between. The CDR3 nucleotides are TGTGCCAGCAGCCCCTTCACAGATACGCAGTATTTT. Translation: CASSPFTDTQYF.

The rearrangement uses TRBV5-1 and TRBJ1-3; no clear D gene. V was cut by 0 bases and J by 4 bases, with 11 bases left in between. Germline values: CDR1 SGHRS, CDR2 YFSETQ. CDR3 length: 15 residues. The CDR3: CASSLGNVEGNTIYF. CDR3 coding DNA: TGCGCCAGCAGCTTGGGTAATGTGGAGGGAAACACCATATATTTT.

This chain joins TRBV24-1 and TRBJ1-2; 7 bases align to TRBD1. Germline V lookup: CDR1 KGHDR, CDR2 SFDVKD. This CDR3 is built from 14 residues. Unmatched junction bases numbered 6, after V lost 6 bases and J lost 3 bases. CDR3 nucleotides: TGTGCCACCAGTCCCGACAGGGTGGACTATGGCTACACCTTC. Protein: CATSPDRVDYGYTF.

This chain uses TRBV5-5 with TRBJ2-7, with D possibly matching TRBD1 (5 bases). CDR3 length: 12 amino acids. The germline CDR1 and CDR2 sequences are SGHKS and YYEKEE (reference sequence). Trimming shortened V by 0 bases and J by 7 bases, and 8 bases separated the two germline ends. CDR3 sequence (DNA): TGTGCCAGCAGCTTGGTTCGACAGGAGCAGTACTTC. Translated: CASSLVRQEQYF.

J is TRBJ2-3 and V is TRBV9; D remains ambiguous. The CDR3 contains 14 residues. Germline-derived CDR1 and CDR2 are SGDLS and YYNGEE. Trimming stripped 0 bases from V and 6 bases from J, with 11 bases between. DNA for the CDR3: TGTGCCAGCAGCGTAGGCACTACCTGGGATACGCAGTATTTT. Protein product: CASSVGTTWDTQYF. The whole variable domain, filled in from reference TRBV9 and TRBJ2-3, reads DSGVTQTPKHLITATGQRVTLRCSPRSGDLSVYWYQQSLDQGLQFLIQYYNGEERAKGNILERFSAQQFPDLHSELNLSSLELGDSALYFCASSVGTTWDTQYFGPGTRLTVL.

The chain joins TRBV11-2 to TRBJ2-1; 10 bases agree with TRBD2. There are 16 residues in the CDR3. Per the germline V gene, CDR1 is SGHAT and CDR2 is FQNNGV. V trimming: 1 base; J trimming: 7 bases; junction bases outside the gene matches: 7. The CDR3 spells CASSLGSLAGVNEQFF. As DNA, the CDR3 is TGTGCCAGCAGCTTAGGGTCCCTAGCGGGGGTAAATGAGCAGTTCTTC.

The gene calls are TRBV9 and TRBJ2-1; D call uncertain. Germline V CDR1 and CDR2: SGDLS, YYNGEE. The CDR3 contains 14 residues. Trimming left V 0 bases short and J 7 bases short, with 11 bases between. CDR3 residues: CASSVEMWSNEQFF. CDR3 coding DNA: TGTGCCAGCAGCGTAGAGATGTGGAGTAATGAGCAGTTCTTC.

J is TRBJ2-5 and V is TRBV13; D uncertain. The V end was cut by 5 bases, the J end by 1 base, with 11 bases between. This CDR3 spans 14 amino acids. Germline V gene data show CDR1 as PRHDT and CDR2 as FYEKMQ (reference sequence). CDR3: CASSLRTLQETQYF. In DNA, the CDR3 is TGTGCCAGCAGCCTTAGAACCCTCCAAGAGACCCAGTACTTC. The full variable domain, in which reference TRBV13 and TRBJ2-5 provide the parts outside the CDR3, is AAGVIQSPRHLIKEKRETATLKCYPIPRHDTVYWYQQGPGQDPQFLISFYEKMQSDKGSIPDRFSAQQFSDYHSELNMSSLELGDSALYFCASSLRTLQETQYFGPGTRLLVL.